The rows below give T cell receptor beta chains drawn from one sample of a study of T cell changes during pregnancy in multiple sclerosis. Sequencing was performed with immunoSEQ multiplex PCR; in TCRdb, only in-frame clones are kept and a portion is missing. The repertoire has 30,000 or so clones, 70% to 90% of them found once; the top ten carry around 7.9%. Sample: CD8+ T cells from peripheral blood mononuclear cells, taken after pregnancy. The receptors derive from a female donor with multiple sclerosis, enrolled in a pregnancy study. Each CDR3 is given with its conserved first and last residue. Each record gives: V gene, clone size, J gene, D gene, CDR3 DNA, CDR3 protein. The D gene is left open where the match is weak. Clone size is shown for a subset of rows, as once, few, many or a class of expanded clone.

TRBV10-3	.	TRBJ2-3	TRBD2	TGTGCCATCAGTGAGCGGGCGGGGGGTGGCACAGATACGCAGTATTTT	CAISERAGGGTDTQYF
TRBV5-1	.	TRBJ2-7	TRBD1	TGCGCCAGCAGCTTGGACAGGGGGCAGCAGTACTTC	CASSLDRGQQYF
TRBV4-1	few	TRBJ2-1	TRBD1	TGCGCCAGCAGCCACCCGGACAGGGGCAATGAGCAGTTCTTC	CASSHPDRGNEQFF
TRBV5-1	.	TRBJ1-2	.	TGCGCCAGCAGCTTGGAATCAGGGTTCTATGGCTACACCTTC	CASSLESGFYGYTF
TRBV29-1	once	TRBJ1-1	.	TGCAGCGTTGAAGGGGACGGGGGTGTTTGGGAAGCTTTCTTT	CSVEGDGGVWEAFF
TRBV27	.	TRBJ2-5	TRBD1	TGTGCCAGCAGTCCGGGGACAGGGTCCGTGGGGACCCAGTACTTC	CASSPGTGSVGTQYF
TRBV7-8	.	TRBJ2-7	.	TGTGCCAGCAGCTCCGGAGCTAGCAGTTACTACGAGCAGTACTTC	CASSSGASSYYEQYF
TRBV7-9	.	TRBJ1-1	TRBD1	TGTGCCAGCAGCCCCGGGACAGCGATTAAGGGAGCTTTCTTT	CASSPGTAIKGAFF
TRBV9	.	TRBJ2-3	.	TGTGCCAGCAGCGTAGTGGGAGCCCAGCAGTATTTT	CASSVVGAQQYF
TRBV30	.	TRBJ2-3	TRBD1	TGTGCCTCGACAGGGCCACTGGGCACAGATACGCAGTATTTT	CASTGPLGTDTQYF